These 8 T cell receptor beta chains originate from one sample sequenced in a study of blood T cell repertoires in COVID-19. Measured with immunoSEQ multiplex PCR; TCRdb has only the in-frame clones, and not every one. The sample carries 200,000 or so clones, 80% to 90% recorded once. The sequenced sample consisted of PBMCs or T cells enriched from blood (not recorded which). These receptors were obtained from a woman aged 18-29 years in a cohort exposed to, infected with or recovered from COVID-19 (not recorded which).

The chain recombines TRBV29-1 with TRBJ2-1, with D perhaps TRBD2 (6 bases). The CDR3 extends over 13 amino acids. Trimming stripped 4 bases from V and 8 bases from J, with 15 bases between. The germline V gene encodes CDR1 SQVTM and CDR2 ANQGSEA. In nucleotides, the CDR3 is TGCAGCGTTGTCGGGGCGGGGAACGATGAGCAGTTCTTC. Amino acids: CSVVGAGNDEQFF.

This chain links TRBV2 with TRBJ2-7, with D possibly matching TRBD2 (6 bases). Germline V gene lookup returns CDR1 SNHLY and CDR2 FYNNEI. This CDR3 region has 12 residues. Trimming removed 5 bases from V and 5 bases from J, with 10 bases in between. As DNA, the CDR3 is TGTGCCAGCAGTAGGGACTCGCACGAGCAGTACTTC. Protein product: CASSRDSHEQYF. Using reference TRBV2 and TRBJ2-7 for the parts outside the CDR3, the full variable domain is EPEVTQTPSHQVTQMGQEVILRCVPISNHLYFYWYRQILGQKVEFLVSFYNNEISEKSEIFDDQFSVERPDGSNFTLKIRSTKLEDSAMYFCASSRDSHEQYFGPGTRLTVT.

The CDR3 protein is CASSLAPQGNNSPLHF. The CDR3 nucleotides are TGTGCCAGCAGCTTAGCTCCACAGGGTAACAATTCACCCCTCCACTTT. This chain links TRBV7-6 with TRBJ1-6, with a possible D match to TRBD1 (6 bases). The CDR3 has 16 residues. The ends were cut back, 0 bases at V and 7 bases at J, with 13 bases in the middle. Germline CDR1 reads SGHVS; CDR2 reads FNYEAQ.

V is TRBV7-8 and J is TRBJ1-2; D might be TRBD1 (6 bases). Looked up from germline, CDR1 is SGHVS and CDR2 is FQNEAQ. V gave up 3 bases and J gave up 6 bases, with 17 bases separating them. The CDR3 is 15 amino acids. The CDR3 reads CASSLRDRSTDGYTF. CDR3 coding DNA: TGTGCCAGCAGCTTGAGAGACAGGTCCACTGATGGCTACACCTTC.

This clone showed up just once. The chain is built from TRBV6-5 and TRBJ1-2; tentatively, D is TRBD1 (6 bases). V lost 6 bases and J 2 bases, leaving 13 bases between the germline ends. The CDR3 runs 14 residues. The germline gives CDR1 MNHEY, CDR2 SVGAGI. CDR3 nucleotides: TGTGCCAGCAGCCCGAGGGGGGGGAACTATGGCTACACCTTC. This sequence encodes CASSPRGGNYGYTF.

The J gene is TRBJ2-3, the V gene TRBV6-4, with TRBD2 identical over 7 bases. The CDR3 is 16 residues long. Germline V gene sequence: CDR1 MRHNA, CDR2 SNTAGT. With 6 bases clipped from V and 2 bases from J, the junction kept 11 bases outside the gene matches. The CDR3 sequence is CASSPGASGHTDTQYF. CDR3 in DNA: TGTGCCAGCAGCCCCGGGGCTAGCGGACACACAGATACGCAGTATTTT.

The chain carries TRBV24-1 and TRBJ2-1; TRBD2 matches 8 bases. The length of the CDR3 is 15 residues. CDR1 is KGHDR and CDR2 is SFDVKD in the germline V gene. V was pared by 1 base and J by 6 bases, with 4 bases of the junction left unmatched. CDR3 DNA sequence: TGTGCCACCAGTGATTTCGGGGGGGCCAGCAATGAGCAGTTCTTC. Its translation is CATSDFGGASNEQFF.

Details on this clone: A read error may produce the germline difference seen at one junction end. Other nucleotide sequences in the sample specify the same CDR3. CDR3 residues: CASSLGTGGPTSYEQYF. The CDR3 region has the DNA TGCGCCAGCAGCTTGGGCACGGGGGGGCCAACCTCCTACGAGCAGTACTTC. The gene calls are TRBV7-3 and TRBJ2-7; 8 positions match TRBD2. Germline values: CDR1 SGHTA, CDR2 FQGTGA. The CDR3 has 17 amino acids.